This entry is about one T cell receptor beta chain. The target antigen is unknown. Germline V lookup: CDR1 MNHEY, CDR2 SVGEGT. This CDR3 has 13 residues. The V end was cut by 7 bases, the J end by 1 base, with 7 bases between. Thyroid surgery had not been preceded by any treatment in any patient. The data were taken from a study of metastatic and nonmetastatic thyroid tumors. From the PCR reads, TCRdb re-called clones with MiXCR. Among several thousand clones listed, 29% were seen once. Study-wide findings and caveats: Significantly higher TCR beta diversity was reportedly seen in malignant thyroid tumors than benign nodules, in blood and tumor.

Sequencing was performed on tumor tissue. This receptor was obtained from a female donor with papillary thyroid cancer or a benign thyroid nodule (not recorded which). Some clones in this sample may be carry-over from other donors' samples. V is TRBV6-2 or TRBV6-3 and J is TRBJ1-4, with D perhaps TRBD1 (5 bases). The CDR3 DNA is TGTGCCAGCACCAGGGTAACTAATGAAAAACTGTTTTTT. Translation: CASTRVTNEKLFF.